The 8 T cell receptor beta chains listed next were all sequenced from one sample in a study of T cells in Graves' hyperthyroidism and ophthalmopathy. Amplified regions were TCR beta CDR3 sequences from RNA transcripts. TCR CDR3 underwent first-round RT-PCR with the HTBI primer set. TCRdb analysed the multiplex PCR reads with MiXCR anew, one entry per CDR3 protein. Among fewer than 550,000 distinct CDR3 sequences listed, roughly a quarter were seen once. The sample was blood. The receptors originated from a woman under 40 with Graves' ophthalmopathy.

This clonotype was recorded at least ten times. The gene calls are TRBV27 and TRBJ1-5; 8 nucleotides align to TRBD1. The CDR3 spans 18 residues. Germline V gene lookup returns CDR1 MNHEY and CDR2 SMNVEV (reference sequence). The V segment lost 6 bases and the J segment 0 bases; nucleotides outside the gene matches: 13. The CDR3 nucleotides are TGTGCCAGCAGACCGTGGACAGGGTCGGGGAATAGCAATCAGCCCCAGCATTTT. Translating it yields CASRPWTGSGNSNQPQHF.

Notes on this clonotype: A much more abundant neighbour one base away suggests this may be a read error. This chain connects TRBV27 to TRBJ2-7; TRBD1 agrees at 9 bases. The CDR3 contains 16 residues. Germline CDR1 is MNHEY and CDR2 is SMNVEV (reference sequence). The DNA of the CDR3 is TGTTCCAGCAGTTGGACAGGGGTGGAGGGGGGCTACGAGCAGTACTTC. Protein: CSSSWTGVEGGYEQYF.

This clonotype was seen at least ten times. The genes are TRBV11-2 and TRBJ2-7, with 9 bases identical to TRBD1. This CDR3 has 15 amino acids. CDR1 and CDR2 from the germline V gene are SGHAT and FQNNGV. With 4 bases clipped from V and 4 bases from J, the junction kept 8 bases outside the gene matches. CDR3 nucleotides: TGTGCCAGCAGCTCGGGGCGGGACAGGGTTTACGAGCAGTACTTC. Its protein product is CASSSGRDRVYEQYF.

A few counts support this clonotype. The chain employs TRBV5-1 and TRBJ1-1, with D uncertain. The CDR3 is made up of 15 amino acids. The V end was cut by 4 bases, the J end by 1 base, with 14 bases between. Germline assignment: CDR1 SGHRS and CDR2 YFSETQ. The CDR3 bases are TGCGCCAGCAGCCACCTCGACACGGGGAACACTGAAGCTTTCTTT. It specifies CASSHLDTGNTEAFF.

This clonotype occurred a few times. The V and J genes are TRBV27 and TRBJ1-2, with D possibly TRBD1 on 5 matching bases. Looked up from germline, CDR1 is MNHEY and CDR2 is SMNVEV (reference sequence). V dropped 5 bases and J dropped 4 bases, with 26 bases sitting between them. The CDR3 runs to 18 residues. DNA of the CDR3: TGTGCCAGCAGTACCGGGACGACCGTCGGGGGTGATTCCTATGGCTACACCTTC. It yields the protein CASSTGTTVGGDSYGYTF.

This clonotype was observed many times. For the CDR3, the DNA is TGTGCCAGTAGTACTAAGCTTTTGGGGGGCTCCTACGAGCAGTACTTC. Its protein product is CASSTKLLGGSYEQYF. V is TRBV19 and J is TRBJ2-7, with D perhaps matching TRBD2 (6 bases). The CDR3 sequence is 16 residues long. Germline lookup yields CDR1 LNHDA and CDR2 SQIVND (reference sequence). Deletions cut 4 bases from V and 0 bases from J, with 16 bases between.

This clonotype has at least ten counts. The V call is TRBV7-8, the J call TRBJ2-7, with a tentative D call TRBD1 (5 bases). The V end was cut by 5 bases, the J end by 3 bases, with 17 bases between. The CDR3 extends over 15 amino acids. In germline, CDR1 is SGHVS, CDR2 FQNEAQ. The CDR3 reads CASSTDGHFRYEQYF. The DNA for the CDR3 is TGTGCCAGCAGCACGGACGGACACTTCCGCTACGAGCAGTACTTC.

This clonotype has more than one count but fewer than ten. The chain couples TRBV5-1 to TRBJ2-7; 10 nucleotides line up with TRBD1. J was trimmed by 7 bases and V by 4 bases; bases with no gene match: 8. Germline V gene sequence: CDR1 SGHRS, CDR2 YFSETQ. The CDR3 covers 14 residues. The CDR3 DNA sequence: TGCGCCAGCAGCGGCACCGGGACAGGGGTAGAGCAGTACTTC. It translates to CASSGTGTGVEQYF.